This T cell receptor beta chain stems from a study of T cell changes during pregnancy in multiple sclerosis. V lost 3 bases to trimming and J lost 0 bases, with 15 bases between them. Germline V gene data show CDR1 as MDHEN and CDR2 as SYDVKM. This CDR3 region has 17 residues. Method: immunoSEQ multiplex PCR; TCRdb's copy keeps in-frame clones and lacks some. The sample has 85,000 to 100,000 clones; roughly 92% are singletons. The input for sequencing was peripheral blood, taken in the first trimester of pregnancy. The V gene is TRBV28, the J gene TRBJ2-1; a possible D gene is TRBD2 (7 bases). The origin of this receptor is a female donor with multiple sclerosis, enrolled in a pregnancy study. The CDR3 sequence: CASSFLRGASSYNEQFF. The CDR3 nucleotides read TGTGCCAGCAGTTTTTTACGGGGGGCGAGCTCCTACAATGAGCAGTTCTTC.